The source of this TCR beta chain is a study of blood T cell repertoires in COVID-19. Study-wide context: The United States, Italy and Spain were the sources of the acute and convalescent COVID-19 samples. PBMCs, B-cell-depleted T cells, or T cells were the source of the cDNA or gDNA that made up the material.

Per the study methods: Estimates of nucleated cell counts were drawn from the amplification of reference gene primers. The assay was immunoSEQ multiplex PCR, and TCRdb's table has in-frame clones only and misses some. The V and J calls and clone size come from that table; D and trimming were worked out from the DNA. The table includes about 140,000 clones, 87% detected once. The CDR3 is made up of 13 amino acids. Trimming left V 3 bases short and J 1 base short, with 6 bases between. Germline V gives CDR1 LNHDA, CDR2 SQIVND (reference sequence). Material: peripheral blood. The chain combines TRBV19 with TRBJ1-1; D not resolved. The TCR originated in a man aged 50-59 years with active COVID-19. CDR3 amino acids: CASSILRNTEAFF. In DNA, the CDR3 is TGTGCCAGTAGTATTTTGAGGAACACTGAAGCTTTCTTT.